This TCR beta chain was profiled in a study of blood T cell repertoires in COVID-19. At the level of the study: The origin of the acute and convalescent COVID-19 samples was the United States, Italy and Spain.

The repertoire was sequenced with immunoSEQ multiplex PCR; TCRdb's copy has only in-frame clones and lacks some. The table includes approximately 140,000 clones, around 84% detected once. The CDR3 sequence is 15 residues long. Per the germline V gene, CDR1 is SGHDT and CDR2 is YYEEEE. V gave up 2 bases and J gave up 6 bases; unmatched junction bases: 3. The rearrangement joins TRBV5-6 to TRBJ2-3; 13 nucleotides align to TRBD2. This TCR came from a man in his 60s with active or convalescent COVID-19. Material: peripheral blood. The CDR3, as DNA: TGTGCCAGCAGCTTCGGGACTAGCGGGATGGATACGCAGTATTTT. Encoded protein: CASSFGTSGMDTQYF.